This TCR beta chain was obtained from a study of T cells after yellow fever vaccination. TCRdb recomputed calls from the 5' RACE reads with MiXCR, one row per CDR3 protein. This table has fewer than 450,000 distinct CDR3 sequences, approximately 10% appearing once. Overall study findings and caveats: The study noted that FACS-sorted repertoires could contain abundant clonotypes contaminating from the bulk population. Post-booster reappearance was seen for most primary-vaccination clones (96% CD4, around 90% CD8).

Note on this clonotype: Its specificity is unknown.

Trimming stripped 2 bases from V and 6 bases from J, with 11 bases between. Germline CDR1 reads LNHDA; CDR2 reads SQIVND (reference sequence). The CDR3 length is 14 residues. The TCR comes from a man aged 18 to 30 who received the YFV17D yellow fever vaccine. V usage is TRBV19 and J usage is TRBJ2-1; D is uncertain. Sequenced material: PBMCs, taken on the day of the first yellow fever vaccination. The CDR3 region is CASSITGSPNEQFF. The DNA of the CDR3 is TGTGCCAGTAGTATAACTGGGTCCCCCAATGAGCAGTTCTTC.